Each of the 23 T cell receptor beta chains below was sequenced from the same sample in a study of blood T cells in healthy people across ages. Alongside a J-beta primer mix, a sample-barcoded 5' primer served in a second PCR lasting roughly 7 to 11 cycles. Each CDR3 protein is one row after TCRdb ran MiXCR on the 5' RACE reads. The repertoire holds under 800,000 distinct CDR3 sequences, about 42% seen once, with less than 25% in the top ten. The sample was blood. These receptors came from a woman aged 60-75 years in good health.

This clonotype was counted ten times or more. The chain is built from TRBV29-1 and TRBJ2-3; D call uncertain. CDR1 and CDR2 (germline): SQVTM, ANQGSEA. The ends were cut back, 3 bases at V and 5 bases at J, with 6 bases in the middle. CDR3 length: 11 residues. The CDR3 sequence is CSVDVVDTQYF. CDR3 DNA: TGCAGCGTTGACGTTGTAGATACGCAGTATTTT.

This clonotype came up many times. The CDR3 reads CASSTVRYEQYF. The CDR3 DNA follows: TGTGCCAGCAGCACGGTGCGCTACGAGCAGTACTTC. The chain links TRBV12-3 or TRBV12-4 to TRBJ2-7; D is unresolved. V was pared by 6 bases and J by 3 bases, with 9 bases between. The CDR3 is 12 amino acids.

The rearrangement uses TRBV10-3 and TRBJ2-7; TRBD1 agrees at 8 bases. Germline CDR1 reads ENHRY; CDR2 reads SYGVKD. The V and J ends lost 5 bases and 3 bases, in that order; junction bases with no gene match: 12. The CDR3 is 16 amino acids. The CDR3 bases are TGTGCCATCAGTTCCAGTCGCGGACAGGGAAACTACGAGCAGTACTTC. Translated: CAISSSRGQGNYEQYF.

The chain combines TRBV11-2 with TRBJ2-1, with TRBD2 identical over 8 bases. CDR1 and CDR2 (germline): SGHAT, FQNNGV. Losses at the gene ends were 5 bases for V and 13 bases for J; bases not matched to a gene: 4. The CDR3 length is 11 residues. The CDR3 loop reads CASSEGTSQFF. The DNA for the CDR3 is TGTGCCAGCAGCGAAGGGACTAGTCAGTTCTTC.

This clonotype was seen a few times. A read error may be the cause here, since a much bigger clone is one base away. The CDR3 loop is CVSSFNYNEQFF. CDR3 in DNA: TGTGTCAGCAGTTTTAACTACAATGAGCAGTTCTTC. The V and J genes are TRBV6-2 or TRBV6-3 and TRBJ2-1; D is ambiguous. CDR1 and CDR2 (germline): MNHEY, SVGEGT. This CDR3 contains 12 residues.

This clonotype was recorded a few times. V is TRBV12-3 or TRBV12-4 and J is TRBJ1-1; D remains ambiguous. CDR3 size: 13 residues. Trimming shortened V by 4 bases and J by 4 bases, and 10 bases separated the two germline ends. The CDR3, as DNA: TGTGCCAGCAGTTGGGATCGGGCCACTGAAGCTTTCTTT. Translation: CASSWDRATEAFF.

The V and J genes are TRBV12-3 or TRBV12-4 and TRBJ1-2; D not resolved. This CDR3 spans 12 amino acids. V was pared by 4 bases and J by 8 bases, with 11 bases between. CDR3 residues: CASSSSRVGYTF. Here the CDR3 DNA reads TGTGCCAGCAGTTCGTCAAGGGTAGGCTACACCTTC.

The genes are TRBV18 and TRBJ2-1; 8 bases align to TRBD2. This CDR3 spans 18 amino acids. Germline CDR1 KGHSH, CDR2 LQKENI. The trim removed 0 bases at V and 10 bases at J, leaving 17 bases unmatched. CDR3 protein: CASSPPGAGGHLAREQFF. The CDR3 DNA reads TGTGCCAGCTCACCACCGGGGGCGGGGGGCCATCTAGCCCGCGAGCAGTTCTTC.

The CDR3 nucleotides are TGTGCCAGCAGCTTGACCAGTTTCAATCAGCCCCAGCATTTT. Its protein is CASSLTSFNQPQHF. The chain couples TRBV5-6 to TRBJ1-5; D is unresolved. Germline V CDR1 and CDR2: SGHDT, YYEEEE. There are 14 residues in the CDR3. The V and J ends lost 1 base and 3 bases respectively, with 8 bases between them.

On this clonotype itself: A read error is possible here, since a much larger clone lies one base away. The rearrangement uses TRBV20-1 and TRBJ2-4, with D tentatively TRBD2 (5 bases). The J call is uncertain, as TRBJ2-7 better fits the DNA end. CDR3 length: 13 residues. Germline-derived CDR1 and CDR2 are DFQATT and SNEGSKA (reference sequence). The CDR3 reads CSAALDTRGEQYF. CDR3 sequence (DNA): TGCAGTGCGGCCCTTGACACCCGGGGCGAGCAGTACTTC.

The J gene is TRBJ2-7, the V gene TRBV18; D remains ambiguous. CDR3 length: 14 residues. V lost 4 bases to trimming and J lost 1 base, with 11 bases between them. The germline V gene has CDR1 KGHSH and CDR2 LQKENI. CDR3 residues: CASSLGITSYEQYF. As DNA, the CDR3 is TGTGCCAGCTCACTAGGGATAACATCCTACGAGCAGTACTTC.

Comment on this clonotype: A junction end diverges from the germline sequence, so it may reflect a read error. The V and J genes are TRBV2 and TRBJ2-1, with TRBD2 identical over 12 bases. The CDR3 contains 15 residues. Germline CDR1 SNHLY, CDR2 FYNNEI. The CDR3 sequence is CASSPLAGGHKEQFF. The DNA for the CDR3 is TGTGCCAGCAGTCCACTAGCGGGAGGCCACAAGGAGCAGTTCTTC. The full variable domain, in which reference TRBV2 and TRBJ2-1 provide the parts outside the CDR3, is EPEVTQTPSHQVTQMGQEVILRCVPISNHLYFYWYRQILGQKVEFLVSFYNNEISEKSEIFDDQFSVERPDGSNFTLKIRSTKLEDSAMYFCASSPLAGGHKEQFFGPGTRLTVL.

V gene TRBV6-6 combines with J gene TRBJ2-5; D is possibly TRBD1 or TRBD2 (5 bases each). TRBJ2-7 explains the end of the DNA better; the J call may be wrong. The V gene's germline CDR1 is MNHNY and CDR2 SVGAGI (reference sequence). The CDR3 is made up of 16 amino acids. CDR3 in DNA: TGTGCCAGCAGTTACTTGTGGCTCGGGCCGGGGCACGAGCAGTACTTC. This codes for CASSYLWLGPGHEQYF.

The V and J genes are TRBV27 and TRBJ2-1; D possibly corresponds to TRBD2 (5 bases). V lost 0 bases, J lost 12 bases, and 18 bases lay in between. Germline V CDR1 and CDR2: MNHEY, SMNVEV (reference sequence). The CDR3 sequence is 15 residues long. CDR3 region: CASSLSGLAPSGQFF. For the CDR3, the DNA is TGTGCCAGCAGTTTATCTGGATTGGCTCCCAGCGGGCAGTTCTTC.

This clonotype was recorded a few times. CDR3 loop: CASSPGDRGNTEAFF. In DNA form, the CDR3 reads TGTGCCAGCAGCCCCGGGGACAGGGGGAACACTGAAGCTTTCTTT. J is TRBJ1-1 and V is TRBV13; 10 positions match TRBD1. The CDR3 covers 15 residues. CDR1 is PRHDT, CDR2 FYEKMQ, per germline (reference sequence). V shed 5 bases, J shed 1 base, and the junction held 4 bases outside the gene matches.

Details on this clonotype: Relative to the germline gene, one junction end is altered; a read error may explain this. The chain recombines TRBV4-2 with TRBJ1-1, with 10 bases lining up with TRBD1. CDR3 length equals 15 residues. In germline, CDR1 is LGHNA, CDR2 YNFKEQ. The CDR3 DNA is TGTGCCGGCAGCCAAGATGACAGGGGGCTCACTGAAGCTTTCTTT. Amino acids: CAGSQDDRGLTEAFF.

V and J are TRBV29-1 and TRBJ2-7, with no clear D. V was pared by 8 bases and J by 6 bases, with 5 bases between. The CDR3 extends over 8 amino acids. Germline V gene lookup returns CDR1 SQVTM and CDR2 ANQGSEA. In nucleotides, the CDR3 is TGCAGCCCCTGCGAGCAGTACTTC. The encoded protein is CSPCEQYF.

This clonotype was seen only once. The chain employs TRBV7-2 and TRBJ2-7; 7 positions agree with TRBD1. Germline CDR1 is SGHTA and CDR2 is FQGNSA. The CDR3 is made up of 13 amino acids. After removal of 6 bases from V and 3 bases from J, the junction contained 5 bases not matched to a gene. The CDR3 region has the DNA TGTGCCAGCAGTATACAGGGGTTCTACGAGCAGTACTTC. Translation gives CASSIQGFYEQYF.

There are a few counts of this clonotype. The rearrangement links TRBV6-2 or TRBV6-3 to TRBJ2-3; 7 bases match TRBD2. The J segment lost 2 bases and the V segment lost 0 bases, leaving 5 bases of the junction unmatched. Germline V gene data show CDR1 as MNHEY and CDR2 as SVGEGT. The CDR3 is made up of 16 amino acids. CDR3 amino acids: CASSYSAGDLTDTQYF. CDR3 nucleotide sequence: TGTGCCAGCAGTTACTCTGCGGGAGACCTCACAGATACGCAGTATTTT.

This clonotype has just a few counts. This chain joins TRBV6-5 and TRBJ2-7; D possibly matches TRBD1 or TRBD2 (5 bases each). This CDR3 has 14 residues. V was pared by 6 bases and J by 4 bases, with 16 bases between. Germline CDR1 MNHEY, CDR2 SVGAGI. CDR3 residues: CASSFSGTNYEQYF. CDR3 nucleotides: TGTGCCAGCAGCTTTTCCGGGACGAATTACGAGCAGTACTTC.

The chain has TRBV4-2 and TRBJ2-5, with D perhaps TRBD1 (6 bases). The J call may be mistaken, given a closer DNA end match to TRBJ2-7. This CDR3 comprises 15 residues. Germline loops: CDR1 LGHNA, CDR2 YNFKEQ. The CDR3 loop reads CASSQAGTLKYEQYF. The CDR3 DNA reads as TGTGCCAGCAGCCAAGCCGGGACACTAAAATACGAGCAGTACTTC.

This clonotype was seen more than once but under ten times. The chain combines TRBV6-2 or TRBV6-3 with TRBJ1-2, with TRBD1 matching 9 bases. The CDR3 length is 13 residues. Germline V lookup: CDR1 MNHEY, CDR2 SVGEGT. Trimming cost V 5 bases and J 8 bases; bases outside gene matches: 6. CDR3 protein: CASSNRTGDGYTF. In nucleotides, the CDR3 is TGTGCCAGCAGTAACCGGACAGGGGACGGCTACACCTTC.

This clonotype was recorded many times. The CDR3 loop is CSVGPGTYQETQYF. The CDR3 bases are TGCAGCGTTGGGCCAGGGACGTACCAAGAGACCCAGTACTTC. The V call is TRBV29-1, the J call TRBJ2-5; D may correspond to TRBD1 or TRBD2 (5 bases each). Germline CDR1 reads SQVTM; CDR2 reads ANQGSEA. V lost 4 bases, J lost 0 bases, and 12 bases lay in between. The CDR3 extends over 14 amino acids. Full variable domain (missing parts from reference TRBV29-1 and TRBJ2-5): SAVISQKPSRDICQRGTSLTIQCQVDSQVTMMFWYRQQPGQSLTLIATANQGSEATYESGFVIDKFPISRPNLTFSTLTVSNMSPEDSSIYLCSVGPGTYQETQYFGPGTRLLVL.